The 13 T cell receptor beta chains listed next were all sequenced from one sample in a study of tumor and adjacent non-tumor tissue in lung cancer. No cell sorting was done before RNA was extracted from the tissue. A modified ARM-PCR protocol with three rounds of nested PCR amplified TCRbeta. MiXCR, run by TCRdb on the multiplex PCR reads, gives a single entry per CDR3 protein. Seen here are roughly 140,000 distinct CDR3 sequences, approximately 72% observed once, and the top ten hold roughly 18%. Source material: lung tumor tissue. The receptors were sampled from a man in his sixties with small cell lung cancer.

Worth noting for this clonotype: Germline and junction disagree at one end, which may indicate a read error. The chain employs TRBV12-3 or TRBV12-4 and TRBJ2-2; TRBD2 matches 9 bases. CDR3 length: 16 residues. In DNA, the CDR3 is TGTGCCAGCACCAATGGACTAGCGACGAACGCCGGGGAGCTGTCTTTT. Protein product: CASTNGLATNAGELSF.

Regarding this clonotype: A much larger clone sits a single nucleotide away, making a read error possible. The conserved phenylalanine or tryptophan normally closing the CDR3 is absent here, so this likely arose from a read error. The chain uses TRBV5-4 and TRBJ1-1; 8 bases are shared with TRBD1. The CDR3 sequence is 14 residues long. From germline, CDR1 is SGHNT and CDR2 YYREEE (reference sequence). V trimming: 0 bases; J trimming: 6 bases; junction bases outside the gene matches: 4. CDR3 protein: CASSLGTGHPEAFL. The CDR3 nucleotides read TGTGCCAGCAGCTTGGGGACAGGGCACCCTGAAGCTTTCTTA.

The rearrangement uses TRBV5-4 and TRBJ1-1; the match to TRBD1 covers 11 bases. In germline, CDR1 is SGHNT, CDR2 YYREEE (reference sequence). After removal of 6 bases from V and 6 bases from J, the junction contained 4 bases not matched to a gene. There are 13 residues in the CDR3. The CDR3 bases are TGTGCCAGCACAGGGGACAGGGGGTCTGAAGCTTTCTTT. It specifies CASTGDRGSEAFF.

The J gene is TRBJ2-3, the V gene TRBV4-2, with 14 bases fitting TRBD2. V was clipped by 3 bases and J by 1 base; unmatched bases: 9. This CDR3 is built from 19 residues. Germline CDR1 reads LGHNA; CDR2 reads YNFKEQ. The CDR3 DNA reads TGTGCCAGCAGCCACGGACTAGCGGGAGGCACTGCCCGCACAGATACGCAGTATTTT. Translating it yields CASSHGLAGGTARTDTQYF.

On this clonotype: A junction end diverges from the germline sequence, so it may reflect a read error. The rearrangement uses TRBV12-3 or TRBV12-4 and TRBJ2-2, with 10 bases matching TRBD1. The CDR3 is 15 residues long. The CDR3 DNA reads as TGCGTCAGCAGTCCTGGGACAGGGGCTACCGGGGAGCTGTTTTTT. As protein: CVSSPGTGATGELFF.

Details on this clonotype: A junction boundary mismatches the germline segment, possibly from a read error. The CDR3 loop reads CGSSRHPSSGDSDEQYF. The CDR3 nucleotides read TGTGGCAGCAGTCGCCATCCCTCCTCGGGGGACAGTGACGAGCAGTACTTC. The chain recombines TRBV6-5 with TRBJ2-7; the D gene is possibly TRBD1 (7 bases). The CDR3 is made up of 17 amino acids. Germline V gene sequence: CDR1 MNHEY, CDR2 SVGAGI.

This chain uses TRBV11-3 with TRBJ2-1; 9 nucleotides align to TRBD2. This CDR3 has 17 residues. Germline values: CDR1 SGHNT, CDR2 YENEEA. With V trimmed by 6 bases and J by 5 bases, 14 bases remained unmatched. The CDR3 DNA reads TGTGCCAGCAGTCTTAGCGGGAGCGCGTCAAAGGACAATGAGCAGTTCTTC. It is translated as CASSLSGSASKDNEQFF.

The table lists this clonotype with a few counts. Given a much more abundant clone one base away, this may be a read error. V usage is TRBV6-1 and J usage is TRBJ2-5, with TRBD2 as a possible D gene (5 bases). CDR3 size: 13 residues. Germline V CDR1 and CDR2: MNHNS, SASEGT. CDR3 sequence: CTSSPSGRETQYF. CDR3 sequence (DNA): TGTACCAGCTCCCCAAGTGGGAGAGAGACCCAGTACTTC.

Worth noting for this clonotype: A much larger clone differs from this one at a single base, so this may be a read error. The J gene is TRBJ2-1, the V gene TRBV4-2; D may be TRBD2 (6 bases). The CDR3 runs 14 residues. The germline CDR1 and CDR2 sequences are LGHNA and YNFKEQ. The CDR3 reads CDSSQASGYTGQFF. The CDR3 nucleotides are TGTGACAGCAGCCAAGCAAGCGGGTACACCGGGCAGTTCTTC.

With respect to this clonotype: Mismatch with germline at one junction end may stem from a read error. V is TRBV6-2 or TRBV6-3 and J is TRBJ2-5; 7 positions agree with TRBD2. There are 17 residues in the CDR3. Germline values: CDR1 MNHEY, CDR2 SVGEGT. The CDR3 spells CASKLHGTIEGKEIQYF. In DNA form, the CDR3 reads TGTGCCAGCAAACTTCACGGGACTATAGAGGGAAAAGAGATCCAGTACTTC.

The chain's CDR3 is CSATPPTSGRVGELFF. CDR3 bases: TGCAGTGCCACCCCTCCGACTAGCGGGAGAGTTGGGGAGCTGTTTTTT. The V and J genes are TRBV20-1 and TRBJ2-2; 12 nucleotides agree with TRBD2. Germline values: CDR1 DFQATT, CDR2 SNEGSKA (reference sequence). The CDR3 sequence is 16 residues long. The V gene end was trimmed by 6 bases and the J gene end by 8 bases; junction bases not matched to a gene: 13.

This clonotype was observed many times. The chain couples TRBV20-1 to TRBJ2-1, with a tentative D call TRBD2 (5 bases). The CDR3 sequence is 13 residues long. CDR1 DFQATT and CDR2 SNEGSKA come from the germline V gene (reference sequence). V dropped 5 bases and J dropped 9 bases, with 17 bases sitting between them. Here the CDR3 reads CSAGEFSDGEQFF. Written as DNA, the CDR3 is TGCAGTGCTGGGGAGTTCTCCGATGGTGAGCAGTTCTTC.

The V gene is TRBV11-2, the J gene TRBJ2-7, with D uncertain. Trimming removed 2 bases at V and 2 bases at J, with 19 bases between. CDR1 is SGHAT and CDR2 is FQNNGV in the germline V gene. The CDR3 has 17 residues. The CDR3: CASSLTGLISGAYEQYF. In DNA, the CDR3 is TGTGCCAGCAGCTTAACGGGTCTTATTAGTGGGGCCTACGAGCAGTACTTC.